This T cell receptor beta chain came from a study of blood T cell repertoires in COVID-19. The overall study: COVID-19 samples from acute and convalescent phases originated in the United States, Italy and Spain. The analysed material was cDNA or gDNA that came from T cells, B-cell-depleted T cells, or PBMCs.

Measured with immunoSEQ multiplex PCR; TCRdb has only the in-frame clones, and not every one. This table has about 280,000 clones, about four fifths appearing once. Everyone who took part was roughly 18 to 89 years old, and they came from fewer than 25 US areas. Participants reported their clinical history, and cohort assignment relied on those reports. CDR1 SGHVS and CDR2 FNYEAQ come from the germline V gene. Trimming stripped 2 bases from V and 8 bases from J, with 6 bases between. The CDR3 has 12 amino acids. Sequenced material: PBMCs or T cells enriched from blood (not recorded which). The V and J genes are TRBV7-6 and TRBJ2-2; D call uncertain. The TCR comes from a man in his forties who had been exposed to COVID-19. CDR3 nucleotide sequence: TGTGCCAGCAGCTTATATCCGGGGGAGCTGTTTTTT. This translates into CASSLYPGELFF.